This T cell receptor beta chain stems from a study of shared clonotypes between healthy human individuals. The study, taken as a whole, reports: Estimated clonotype richness was generally higher in naive than memory subsets.

With regard to this clone: As yet, its antigen is unknown.

Germline CDR1 MDHEN, CDR2 SYDVKM. This CDR3 is 12 amino acids long. The V gene lost 6 bases and the J gene lost 5 bases, with 10 bases spanning the gap. TCRdb's copy holds only in-frame clones and misses some; the assay was immunoSEQ multiplex PCR. This sample has more than 550,000 clones, with roughly 72% found just once. What was sequenced was memory CD4+ T cells sorted from blood. Subset specified: CD45RA-negative fraction. The chain carries TRBV28 and TRBJ1-1; D is undetermined. This receptor was taken from a woman aged 25 to 39 in good health. The CDR3 sequence: CASSSSETEAFF. DNA for the CDR3: TGTGCCAGCAGCTCTAGTGAGACTGAAGCTTTCTTT.